This TCR beta chain was profiled in a study of T cell responses to AZD1222 COVID-19 vaccine. General study findings and limits: Among those given AZD1222, only five or six were seropositive at baseline.

Trimming removed 5 bases from V and 7 bases from J, with 17 bases in between. The CDR3 is 14 residues long. Germline V gives CDR1 SGHAT, CDR2 FQNNGV. The sample holds a few counts of this clone. Its antigen is undetermined. TCRdb's copy holds only in-frame clones and misses some; the assay was immunoSEQ multiplex PCR. The sample contains roughly 120,000 clones, over 80% of which appear only once. The chain couples TRBV11-2 to TRBJ1-2; possibly TRBD1 for D (6 bases). Material: peripheral blood, obtained on day 0 of AZD1222 vaccination. The TCR sequence derives from an adult in good health. The CDR3: CASSPSTGAGGYTF. DNA of the CDR3: TGTGCCAGCAGCCCTTCGACGGGGGCAGGTGGCTACACCTTC.